This is a list of T cell receptor beta chains from one sample in a study of blood T cell repertoires in COVID-19. The repertoire was sequenced with immunoSEQ multiplex PCR; TCRdb's copy has only in-frame clones and lacks some. The sample lists around 450,000 clones, 70% to 90% occurring once. Sequenced material: PBMCs or T cells enriched from blood (not recorded which). These receptor sequences come from a woman between 18 and 29 years old with acute COVID-19. Each CDR3 is given with its conserved first and last residue. The order of the fields is D gene, clone size, J gene, V gene, CDR3 DNA, CDR3 protein. A D gene is named only where the DNA matches it firmly. For some rows the clone size is stated as once, few or many, or as a class when expanded; others skip it.

. . TRBJ2-2 TRBV2 TGTGCCAGCAGTGAACAGGGTCTGGCCGGGGAGCTGTTTTTT CASSEQGLAGELFF
. . TRBJ2-7 TRBV12-3/TRBV12-4 TGTGCCAGCAGCCAGGGTCGATACGAGCAGTACTTC CASSQGRYEQYF
TRBD1 . TRBJ2-2 TRBV28 TGTGCCAGCATCTCCGGGACAGTATACACCGGGGAGCTGTTTTTT CASISGTVYTGELFF
. . TRBJ1-4 TRBV5-1 TGCGCCAGCAGCTTGGCCAGGTCGACAACTAATGAAAAACTGTTTTTT CASSLARSTTNEKLFF
. . TRBJ2-6 TRBV4-3 TGCGCCAGCAGCCAAACCAGGGAATCGGGGGCCAACGTCCTGACTTTC CASSQTRESGANVLTF
TRBD1 . TRBJ1-5 TRBV18 TGTGCCAGCTCGCCGGGACAGGGTCTTCAGCCCCAGCATTTT CASSPGQGLQPQHF
. . TRBJ1-2 TRBV27 TGTGCCAGCAGGGAAGGACAGAGAAAAGGCTACACCTTC CASREGQRKGYTF
. . TRBJ1-5 TRBV19 TGTGCCACCTCGGAGGGAGGGTTTAGGAATCAGCCCCAGCATTTT CATSEGGFRNQPQHF
TRBD2 . TRBJ2-1 TRBV19 TGTGCCAGTAGTATATCAGGACTAGCGGGAGCTTACAATGAGCAGTTCTTC CASSISGLAGAYNEQFF
TRBD1 . TRBJ1-1 TRBV27 TGTGCCAGCAGCCGGGGACAGGGGGACACTGAAGCTTTCTTT CASSRGQGDTEAFF
TRBD1 few TRBJ1-5 TRBV19 TGTGCCAGTAGGGGGACAGGGGGTTTGGGGCAGCCCCAGCATTTT CASRGTGGLGQPQHF
. . TRBJ2-1 TRBV11-2 TGTGCCAGCAGCGAAGCACAGCGGGCCCAACTCTTC CASSEAQRAQLF
TRBD1 once TRBJ1-5 TRBV19 TGTGCCAGTAGTGTCGACAGGGGGCTACTATATAGCAATCAGCCCCAGCATTTT CASSVDRGLLYSNQPQHF
TRBD1 . TRBJ1-1 TRBV3-1/TRBV3-2 TGTGCCAGCAGCCAAGTCACAGGGGTTGAAGCTTTCTTT CASSQVTGVEAFF
. . TRBJ1-2 TRBV2 TGTGCCAGCAGAATGGACAGTACATATGGCTACACCTTC CASRMDSTYGYTF
TRBD1 . TRBJ2-1 TRBV30 TGTGCCTGGAGCGCTCCCACAGGGGTGCCCTACAATGAGCAGTTCTTC CAWSAPTGVPYNEQFF
TRBD2 . TRBJ2-7 TRBV19 TGTGCCAGTAGTGAAACCGCAAAAGCGGGGGGCGACTCCTACGAGCAGTACTTC CASSETAKAGGDSYEQYF
TRBD1 . TRBJ2-7 TRBV29-1 TGCAGCGTCGACGCAGGGGGCGGGCAGTACTTC CSVDAGGGQYF
TRBD1 . TRBJ1-2 TRBV24-1 TGTGCCACCAGTGACCGGGACAGCTATGGCTACACCTTC CATSDRDSYGYTF
TRBD1 . TRBJ1-2 TRBV9 TGTGCCAGCAGCGTAGAAGGCGACAGGGGATACTATGGCTACACCTTC CASSVEGDRGYYGYTF
. . TRBJ1-1 TRBV7-9 TGTGCCAGCAGCTTGAACGGGGATTCCACTGAAGCTTTCTTT CASSLNGDSTEAFF
TRBD1 . TRBJ1-3 TRBV7-8 TGTGCCAGCAGCTTTTTAGGACAGGCGAGCTCTGGAAACACCATATATTTT CASSFLGQASSGNTIYF
TRBD1 . TRBJ2-1 TRBV3-1/TRBV3-2 TGTGCCAGCAGCCAAGGCGGGGACAGGCTCAATGAGCAGTTCTTC CASSQGGDRLNEQFF
TRBD1 . TRBJ1-1 TRBV6-5 TGTGCCAGCACCCGGACAGGGGATACTGAAGCTTTCTTT CASTRTGDTEAFF
. . TRBJ2-2 TRBV5-1 TGCGCCAGCCGCCGGGAGCTCACCGGGGAGCTGTTTTTT CASRRELTGELFF
TRBD1 . TRBJ2-4 TRBV2 TGTGCCAGCATAGGACAGGGAACCAAAAACATTCAGTACTTC CASIGQGTKNIQYF
TRBD1 . TRBJ1-5 TRBV19 TGTGCCAGTAGCTCCACCGCGGGACAGGGGGCGGGTCAGCCCCAGCATTTT CASSSTAGQGAGQPQHF
TRBD1 . TRBJ1-2 TRBV3-1/TRBV3-2 TGTGCCAGCAGCCAAGTGGACAGGGGGTTCTATGGCTACACCTTC CASSQVDRGFYGYTF
. . TRBJ1-2 TRBV5-6 TGTGCCAGCACCGTCCTTTTGTCGAGGGTACGCTACACCTTC CASTVLLSRVRYTF
TRBD1 . TRBJ1-4 TRBV3-1/TRBV3-2 TGTGCCAGCAGCCAAGAAAGGGGCACCTACAGGGGTGAAAAACTGTTTTTT CASSQERGTYRGEKLFF
. . TRBJ1-2 TRBV5-1 TGCGCCAGCAGCCTGAGCCCTGACAATCGTGGCTACACCTTC CASSLSPDNRGYTF
. few TRBJ1-5 TRBV7-9 TGTGCCAGCAGCACTGTGACTGGGAACCAGGGGAATCAGCCCCAGCATTTT CASSTVTGNQGNQPQHF
. . TRBJ2-3 TRBV5-1 TGCGCCAGCAGCTTGACTTGGGACTCAGATACGCAGTATTTT CASSLTWDSDTQYF
. . TRBJ1-3 TRBV9 TGTGCCAGCAGCGCCCAGGGGACCTTTTTCTCTGGAAACACCATATATTTT CASSAQGTFFSGNTIYF
. . TRBJ2-1 TRBV24-1 TGTGCCACCAGTGATTCCCGTGGGGGCCGTGGTTCGGTCGGTCATGAGCAGTTCTTC CATSDSRGGRGSVGHEQFF
. . TRBJ1-4 TRBV6-5 TGTGCCAGCAGTTATTGGCAGGGGAGTGAAAAACTGTTTTTT CASSYWQGSEKLFF
. . TRBJ2-6 TRBV9 TGTGCCAGCAGCATCAGGGTGTCTTCCAACTCTGGGGCCAACGTCCTGACTTTC CASSIRVSSNSGANVLTF
. . TRBJ2-5 TRBV9 TGTGCCAGCAGCCCACAGGGTGAAGAGACCCAGTACTTC CASSPQGEETQYF
. . TRBJ1-1 TRBV7-9 TGTGCCAGCAGCCCGGGGGCTGAAGCTTTCTTT CASSPGAEAFF
. . TRBJ2-1 TRBV18 TGTGCCAGCTCCACAGGGATAGGGCTCAATGAGCAGTTCTTC CASSTGIGLNEQFF
. . TRBJ2-1 TRBV4-1 TGCGCCAGCAGCCCGGGGGGCGTCGATGAGCAGTTCTTC CASSPGGVDEQFF